This T cell receptor beta chain was sequenced during a study of cytomegalovirus exposure and HLA in healthy donors. Study outcomes and limitations: Later genetic work tied a missense DCLRE1C variant to beta-chain V and J trimming. The authors listed some 150 TCR beta chains as cytomegalovirus-associated. TCR beta sequences reportedly predicted the HLA-A and HLA-B alleles of most subjects accurately.

V lost 1 base, J lost 9 bases, and 12 bases stayed unmatched. The CDR3 spans 16 residues. Germline V gives CDR1 KGHSH, CDR2 LQKENI. On this clone: Its target is not known.

13 Jbeta primers and 60 Vbeta primers were used for the PCR. The method was immunoSEQ multiplex PCR; TCRdb's version includes in-frame clones alone and lacks a portion of them. The data hold roughly 70,000 clones, with around 80% observed a single time. Sequencing used PBMCs. The genes are TRBV18 and TRBJ1-5, with 7 bases matching TRBD1. This TCR was sampled from a man younger than 35 in good health and CMV-seronegative. The CDR3 DNA is TGTGCCAGCTCACCACAGGGGGCGACCTTTAATGGGCCCCAGCATTTT. It codes for CASSPQGATFNGPQHF.